The 15 T cell receptor beta chains in this list originate from one sample, sequenced in a study of response to subunit inactivated influenza vaccine. One entry per CDR3 protein results from TCRdb running MiXCR on the RT-PCR reads. The sample includes fewer than 750,000 distinct CDR3 sequences, around 15% of them seen just once. Sequences were derived from PBMCs from blood, sampled 11 to 12 days after vaccination. Receptors originate from a man aged 50 to 59 who received an inactivated influenza vaccine.

The V and J genes are TRBV20-1 and TRBJ1-1; D not certain. With 3 bases removed from V and 2 bases from J, the gap between germline ends came to 13 bases. The CDR3 runs 14 residues. The germline V gene has CDR1 DFQATT and CDR2 SNEGSKA (reference sequence). CDR3 nucleotide sequence: TGCAGTGCTAGCATTGCCAACTTTAACACTGAAGCTTTCTTT. Translation gives CSASIANFNTEAFF.

The J gene is TRBJ1-1, the V gene TRBV19, with TRBD1 as a possible D gene (5 bases). Trimming removed 2 bases from V and 5 bases from J, with 9 bases in between. Germline CDR1 is LNHDA and CDR2 is SQIVND (reference sequence). This CDR3 region has 13 residues. The CDR3 region is CASSIQGLTEAFF. CDR3 in DNA: TGTGCCAGTAGTATACAGGGATTAACTGAAGCTTTCTTT.

This chain uses TRBV14 with TRBJ1-2; 8 nucleotides align to TRBD1. CDR1 and CDR2 (germline): SGHDN, FVKESK. The junction had 2 bases not matched to a gene; V was cut back by 2 bases and J by 0 bases. The CDR3 is 15 residues long. CDR3 amino acids: CASSQQGATNYGYTF. CDR3 bases: TGTGCCAGCAGCCAACAGGGGGCAACTAACTATGGCTACACCTTC. The whole variable domain, remainder taken from reference TRBV14 and TRBJ1-2, is EAGVTQFPSHSVIEKGQTVTLRCDPISGHDNLYWYRRVMGKEIKFLLHFVKESKQDESGMPNNRFLAERTGGTYSTLKVQPAELEDSGVYFCASSQQGATNYGYTFGSGTRLTVV.

This clonotype came up many times. This chain links TRBV12-3 or TRBV12-4 with TRBJ1-1; D is undetermined. V was cut by 6 bases and J by 6 bases, with 11 bases left in between. The CDR3 length is 12 residues. The CDR3 region is CASRPRAAEAFF. DNA for the CDR3: TGTGCCAGCAGACCGCGGGCAGCTGAAGCTTTCTTT.

The chain links TRBV6-1 to TRBJ1-4; unclear D gene. The CDR3 totals 13 residues. Trimming took off 2 bases at V and 2 bases at J, with 3 bases between the two ends. CDR1 and CDR2 from the germline V gene are MNHNS and SASEGT. CDR3 DNA sequence: TGTGCCAGCAGTGAAAGGACTAATGAAAAACTGTTTTTT. Protein: CASSERTNEKLFF.

In its sample, this clonotype was seen many times. The gene calls are TRBV6-1 and TRBJ2-5; the match to TRBD2 covers 7 bases. From germline, CDR1 is MNHNS and CDR2 SASEGT. CDR3 length: 14 residues. The junction had 6 bases not matched to a gene; V was cut back by 6 bases and J by 2 bases. CDR3 amino acids: CASSRTSVQETQYF. The DNA for the CDR3 is TGTGCCAGCAGCCGCACTAGCGTTCAAGAGACCCAGTACTTC.

This clonotype was counted between two and nine times. The V gene is TRBV7-9, the J gene TRBJ2-7, with TRBD1 matching 8 bases. V was pared by 5 bases and J by 2 bases, with 11 bases of the junction left unmatched. The CDR3 runs to 16 residues. In germline, CDR1 is SEHNR, CDR2 FQNEAQ (reference sequence). This chain's CDR3 is CASSADRGLITYEQYF. The CDR3 nucleotides are TGTGCCAGCAGCGCTGACAGGGGTTTGATCACCTACGAGCAGTACTTC.

In this sample, this clonotype turned up a few times. The chain uses TRBV18 and TRBJ2-3, with TRBD1 as a possible D gene (6 bases). CDR3 length: 16 residues. CDR1 is KGHSH and CDR2 is LQKENI in the germline V gene. V lost 3 bases, J lost 5 bases, and 18 bases lay in between. The CDR3 region is CASSPITGPRGDTQYF. The CDR3 DNA is TGTGCCAGCTCACCGATTACAGGGCCCAGGGGAGATACGCAGTATTTT.

V is TRBV6-5 and J is TRBJ2-7, with D hard to call. V lost 4 bases, J lost 2 bases, and 9 bases lay in between. This CDR3 comprises 13 residues. CDR1 is MNHEY and CDR2 is SVGAGI in the germline V gene. The CDR3 spells CASSLAFAYEQYF. The CDR3 region has the DNA TGTGCCAGCAGTTTGGCATTCGCCTACGAGCAGTACTTC.

This clonotype has just a few counts. This chain uses TRBV5-1 with TRBJ2-4; 9 bases are shared with TRBD1. The CDR3 contains 14 residues. Per germline, CDR1 SGHRS and CDR2 YFSETQ. The trim removed 3 bases at V and 4 bases at J, leaving 2 bases unmatched. The CDR3 region has the DNA TGCGCCAGCAGCTCTGGGACAGGGAAAAACATTCAGTACTTC. This sequence encodes CASSSGTGKNIQYF.

This clonotype turned up a few times. The chain combines TRBV7-2 with TRBJ1-1, with D unclear. V was cut by 5 bases and J by 0 bases, with 16 bases left in between. CDR3 length: 16 amino acids. Per germline, CDR1 SGHTA and CDR2 FQGNSA. CDR3 in DNA: TGTGCCAGCAGCGACCGAACGGGAGCCATGAACACTGAAGCTTTCTTT. This sequence encodes CASSDRTGAMNTEAFF.

The V and J genes are TRBV29-1 and TRBJ1-4; D is unclear. V lost 7 bases, J lost 8 bases, and 11 bases lay in between. The CDR3 length is 11 residues. CDR1 SQVTM and CDR2 ANQGSEA come from the germline V gene. The CDR3 is CSAIENEKLFF. CDR3 bases: TGCAGCGCCATCGAGAACGAAAAACTGTTTTTT.

This clonotype was counted many times. This chain joins TRBV7-9 and TRBJ1-1; 7 nucleotides align to TRBD1. Trimming took 5 bases from V and 10 from J; bases not matched to a gene: 16. The CDR3 loop spans 15 amino acids. CDR1 is SEHNR and CDR2 is FQNEAQ in the germline V gene (reference sequence). The CDR3 DNA reads as TGTGCCAGCAGCACCCTAAACCGGGACAGCTGGCGAGCTTTCTTT. Protein: CASSTLNRDSWRAFF. Filled out from reference TRBV7-9 and TRBJ1-1, the complete variable domain reads DTGVSQNPRHKITKRGQNVTFRCDPISEHNRLYWYRQTLGQGPEFLTYFQNEAQLEKSRLLSDRFSAERPKGSFSTLEIQRTEQGDSAMYLCASSTLNRDSWRAFFGQGTRLTVV.

This chain joins TRBV10-3 and TRBJ2-3; D gene ambiguous. V gave up 0 bases and J gave up 2 bases, with 9 bases separating them. Per the germline V gene, CDR1 is ENHRY and CDR2 is SYGVKD. This CDR3 is built from 15 residues. The CDR3 nucleotides are TGTGCCATCAGTGAGTCGGAGATTCACACAGATACGCAGTATTTT. It is translated as CAISESEIHTDTQYF.

This clonotype was recorded many times. V is TRBV5-1 and J is TRBJ2-1; D remains ambiguous. CDR1 is SGHRS, CDR2 YFSETQ, per germline. This CDR3 contains 16 residues. Trimming took 0 bases from V and 0 from J, leaving 10 bases between them. CDR3 bases: TGCGCCAGCAGCTTGGAGGCTGCCAGCTCCTACAATGAGCAGTTCTTC. Translating it yields CASSLEAASSYNEQFF.